Presented here are 31 T cell receptor beta chains from one specimen sequenced in a study of early T cells in non-severe SARS-CoV-2 infection. One entry per CDR3 protein results from TCRdb running MiXCR on the 5' RACE reads. The profile shows tens of thousands of distinct CDR3 sequences, roughly 5.4% of them singletons. The specimen was whole blood. These receptors all stem from an adult who was a healthcare worker with PCR-confirmed SARS-CoV-2 infection or an uninfected control (not recorded which).

On this clonotype: This may arise from a read error, as a much more abundant clone is one base away. CDR3 residues: CASTTRQGSTGAFF. Here the CDR3 DNA reads TGTGCCAGCACCACCCGCCAGGGGAGCACTGGAGCTTTCTTT. This sequence joins TRBV7-2 and TRBJ1-1, with D maybe TRBD1 (6 bases). The length of the CDR3 is 14 residues. Germline assignment: CDR1 SGHTA and CDR2 FQGNSA. Full variable domain (rest looked up from reference TRBV7-2 and TRBJ1-1): GAGVSQSPSNKVTEKGKDVELRCDPISGHTALYWYRQSLGQGLEFLIYFQGNSAPDKSGLPSDRFSAERTGGSVSTLTIQRTQQEDSAVYLCASTTRQGSTGAFFGQGTRLTVV.

This clonotype was seen a handful of times. The chain employs TRBV9 and TRBJ2-2, with 8 bases identical to TRBD1. The trim removed 4 bases at V and 4 bases at J, leaving 12 bases unmatched. The CDR3 runs to 17 residues. Germline CDR1 and CDR2: SGDLS and YYNGEE. The chain's CDR3 is CASSPRGPGGLTGELFF. CDR3 in DNA: TGTGCCAGCAGCCCCCGGGGACCAGGGGGCCTCACCGGGGAGCTGTTTTTT.

With respect to this clonotype: This sequence may be a read error, since a much larger clone differs from it by one base. This chain uses TRBV7-3 with TRBJ2-1; D possibly corresponds to TRBD2 (6 bases). The V gene lost 11 bases and the J gene lost 6 bases, with 17 bases spanning the gap. This CDR3 comprises 13 residues. CDR1 is SGHTA and CDR2 is FQGTGA in the germline V gene. The CDR3, as DNA: TGTGCCGGCGGAGGGGACGGATTCAATGAGCAGTTCTTC. It codes for CAGGGDGFNEQFF.

This clonotype was observed at least ten times. V usage is TRBV4-1 and J usage is TRBJ1-4, with D unresolved. CDR1 is MGHRA and CDR2 is YSYEKL in the germline V gene. The CDR3 extends over 13 amino acids. The germline V and J ends were trimmed by 2 bases and 6 bases, with 7 bases remaining between them. CDR3 nucleotide sequence: TGCGCCAGCAGCCAACGCGAGGATGAAAAACTGTTTTTT. As protein: CASSQREDEKLFF.

This clonotype was found many times. V gene TRBV7-6 combines with J gene TRBJ2-1, with a possible D match to TRBD1 (5 bases). Looked up from germline, CDR1 is SGHVS and CDR2 is FNYEAQ. Trimming stripped 3 bases from V and 4 bases from J, with 10 bases between. The CDR3 runs 14 residues. This chain's CDR3 is CASSFQDNYNEQFF. As DNA, the CDR3 is TGTGCCAGCAGCTTTCAGGACAATTACAATGAGCAGTTCTTC.

This clonotype has only a few counts. The CDR3 protein is CASSREPRGFYEQYF. CDR3 nucleotides: TGTGCCAGCTCCAGGGAACCCCGGGGCTTCTACGAGCAGTACTTC. The V gene is TRBV18, the J gene TRBJ2-7, with D perhaps TRBD1 or TRBD2 (5 bases each). The V end lost 6 bases, the J end lost 3 bases, and 18 bases lay between the germline ends. This CDR3 is built from 15 residues. Germline values: CDR1 KGHSH, CDR2 LQKENI.

This clonotype has at least ten counts. The gene calls are TRBV29-1 and TRBJ2-1, with D possibly TRBD2 on 5 matching bases. This CDR3 has 14 residues. V was clipped by 6 bases and J by 3 bases, with 15 bases between them. In germline, CDR1 is SQVTM, CDR2 ANQGSEA. Written as DNA, the CDR3 is TGCAGCGTCCAAAACCGGGGTGACTACAATGAGCAGTTCTTC. Translation: CSVQNRGDYNEQFF.

This clonotype was recorded many times. The V gene is TRBV20-1, the J gene TRBJ1-1; D gene unclear. This CDR3 is built from 12 residues. The germline V gene encodes CDR1 DFQATT and CDR2 SNEGSKA (reference sequence). The V gene lost 5 bases and the J gene lost 8 bases, with 15 bases spanning the gap. The CDR3 DNA sequence: TGCAGTGCTCAGCCAGGCGAGTGGGAAGCTTTCTTT. As protein: CSAQPGEWEAFF.

Only a few counts were recorded for this clonotype. This sequence joins TRBV18 and TRBJ1-5, with D possibly matching TRBD1 (5 bases). Germline assignment: CDR1 KGHSH and CDR2 LQKENI. The V gene lost 4 bases and the J gene lost 2 bases, with 12 bases spanning the gap. The CDR3 runs 15 residues. The CDR3 loop is CASSLTARGNQPQHF. In DNA, the CDR3 is TGTGCCAGCTCACTGACAGCAAGGGGCAATCAGCCCCAGCATTTT.

By share, this clonotype ranks as medium-sized. The chain carries TRBV3-1 and TRBJ2-2; 7 positions agree with TRBD1. Germline V lookup: CDR1 LGHDT, CDR2 YNNKEL (reference sequence). CDR3 size: 13 residues. J was trimmed by 5 bases and V by 4 bases; bases with no gene match: 1. This chain's CDR3 is CASSPTGTGELFF. DNA of the CDR3: TGTGCCAGCAGCCCGACAGGGACCGGGGAGCTGTTTTTT.

This clonotype came up a few times. This chain connects TRBV19 to TRBJ2-1, with 10 bases that match TRBD2. The ends lost 3 bases at V and 7 bases at J; junction bases unmatched: 9. Germline V gene sequence: CDR1 LNHDA, CDR2 SQIVND (reference sequence). The CDR3 has 16 amino acids. CDR3 residues: CASSMDLAGVNNEQFF. CDR3 in DNA: TGTGCCAGTAGTATGGACCTAGCGGGAGTTAATAATGAGCAGTTCTTC.

Of note for this clonotype: This may come from a read error, since a much larger clone is one base off. V and J are TRBV6-6 and TRBJ2-1, with TRBD2 matching over 9 bases. The CDR3 sequence is 13 residues long. Germline lookup yields CDR1 MNHNY and CDR2 SVGAGI (reference sequence). V gave up 8 bases and J gave up 7 bases; unmatched junction bases: 6. As DNA, the CDR3 is TGTGCCAGCTGTAGCGGGAGTAGGAATGAGCAGTTCTTC. This gives the protein CASCSGSRNEQFF.

This clonotype appeared many times. V is TRBV20-1 and J is TRBJ2-5; D may correspond to TRBD1 or TRBD2 (5 bases each). Germline CDR1 and CDR2: DFQATT and SNEGSKA (reference sequence). The CDR3 runs to 12 residues. V gave up 0 bases and J gave up 5 bases, with 7 bases separating them. The CDR3 DNA sequence: TGCAGTGCTAGAGATTGGGGGGAGACCCAGTACTTC. Protein: CSARDWGETQYF.

This clonotype was seen repeatedly, ten times or more. The chain has TRBV20-1 and TRBJ2-3; D possibly uses TRBD1 or TRBD2 (5 bases each). This CDR3 comprises 14 residues. Germline CDR1 reads DFQATT; CDR2 reads SNEGSKA (reference sequence). Trimming stripped 6 bases from V and 10 bases from J, with 23 bases between. CDR3 sequence reads: CSALPGTEYYPQYF. CDR3 bases: TGCAGTGCACTACCCGGGACGGAATACTATCCGCAGTATTTT.

This clonotype was detected ten times or more. The rearrangement links TRBV6-2 or TRBV6-3 to TRBJ1-6; 10 bases line up with TRBD1. Germline loops: CDR1 MNHEY, CDR2 SVGEGT. J gave up 8 bases and V 6 bases, and 7 bases lay outside the gene matches. The CDR3 consists of 15 residues. DNA for the CDR3: TGTGCCAGCAGACCATGGGACAGGGGTTATTCACCCCTCCACTTT. Protein sequence: CASRPWDRGYSPLHF.

This clonotype was seen many times. The chain combines TRBV7-2 with TRBJ2-2; D is unclear. The V gene's germline CDR1 is SGHTA and CDR2 FQGNSA. This CDR3 comprises 12 residues. With 7 bases removed from V and 4 bases from J, the gap between germline ends came to 7 bases. CDR3 DNA sequence: TGTGCCAGCACCAAGAGCACCGGGGAGCTGTTTTTT. Translation gives CASTKSTGELFF.

The table lists this clonotype with a few counts. The chain carries TRBV7-6 and TRBJ2-5; D gene ambiguous. The germline V and J ends were trimmed by 4 bases and 5 bases, with 14 bases remaining between them. In germline, CDR1 is SGHVS, CDR2 FNYEAQ. The CDR3 totals 14 residues. Written as DNA, the CDR3 is TGTGCCAGCAGCTCTCCGGATGTTGGGGAGACCCAGTACTTC. The encoded protein is CASSSPDVGETQYF. The complete variable domain, with remaining parts taken from reference TRBV7-6 and TRBJ2-5, reads GAGVSQSPRYKVTKRGQDVALRCDPISGHVSLYWYRQALGQGPEFLTYFNYEAQQDKSGLPNDRFSAERPEGSISTLTIQRTEQRDSAMYRCASSSPDVGETQYFGPGTRLLVL.

This clonotype was seen ten or more times. The rearrangement joins TRBV19 to TRBJ1-5, with D maybe TRBD1 (5 bases). V gave up 6 bases and J gave up 0 bases, with 12 bases separating them. The CDR3 length is 15 residues. The V gene's germline CDR1 is LNHDA and CDR2 SQIVND (reference sequence). CDR3 DNA sequence: TGTGCCAGTAGGATCGACAGTCATAGCAATCAGCCCCAGCATTTT. Translated, it gives CASRIDSHSNQPQHF.

This clonotype appeared many times. V usage is TRBV12-3 or TRBV12-4 and J usage is TRBJ1-4; TRBD1 agrees at 11 bases. V trimming: 4 bases; J trimming: 7 bases; junction bases outside the gene matches: 5. The CDR3 contains 15 residues. DNA of the CDR3: TGTGCCAGCAGTTCAGGACAGGGGGCGGGTGAAAAACTGTTTTTT. Encoded protein: CASSSGQGAGEKLFF.

This clonotype was found many times. V usage is TRBV20-1 and J usage is TRBJ2-5, with 7 bases fitting TRBD2. The J segment lost 2 bases and the V segment lost 4 bases, leaving 13 bases of the junction unmatched. This CDR3 is 16 amino acids long. Germline V gene lookup returns CDR1 DFQATT and CDR2 SNEGSKA (reference sequence). CDR3 region: CSATREARGGQETQYF. The DNA of the CDR3 is TGCAGTGCTACCCGGGAGGCTCGGGGAGGGCAAGAGACCCAGTACTTC.

This clonotype has ten or more counts. V gene TRBV20-1 combines with J gene TRBJ2-7, with 9 bases aligning to TRBD1. The V gene end was trimmed by 0 bases and the J gene end by 4 bases; junction bases not matched to a gene: 4. Germline CDR1 is DFQATT and CDR2 is SNEGSKA (reference sequence). The CDR3 loop spans 14 amino acids. CDR3 sequence (DNA): TGCAGTGCTAGAGATGCGGACAGGGGTTACGAGCAGTACTTC. It specifies CSARDADRGYEQYF.

This clonotype was recorded at least ten times. This sequence joins TRBV7-9 and TRBJ2-1; D is undetermined. CDR1 and CDR2 from the germline V gene are SEHNR and FQNEAQ (reference sequence). Between the trimmed V and J ends, which lost 4 bases and 4 bases, there was a span of 14 bases. The CDR3 loop spans 15 amino acids. The CDR3 nucleotides are TGTGCCAGCAGCTCGGGCCGGGTGGGGTACAATGAGCAGTTCTTC. Amino acid sequence: CASSSGRVGYNEQFF.

The chain uses TRBV5-5 and TRBJ1-2; D is undetermined. Trimming shortened V by 4 bases and J by 2 bases, and 9 bases separated the two germline ends. Germline V gives CDR1 SGHKS, CDR2 YYEKEE (reference sequence). This CDR3 is 13 amino acids long. CDR3 region: CASSLTENYGYTF. The CDR3 DNA reads TGTGCCAGCAGCCTGACCGAGAACTATGGCTACACCTTC.

There are a few counts of this clonotype. The V gene is TRBV2, the J gene TRBJ2-3; 8 nucleotides line up with TRBD2. The CDR3 consists of 16 residues. Losses at the gene ends were 5 bases for V and 8 bases for J; bases not matched to a gene: 15. Per the germline V gene, CDR1 is SNHLY and CDR2 is FYNNEI. CDR3 nucleotide sequence: TGTGCCAGCAGTCTCCCCAAAGCGGGAGCGCTGGTTACGCAGTATTTT. Amino acids: CASSLPKAGALVTQYF.

This clonotype was counted a few times. The genes are TRBV2 and TRBJ1-5, with D perhaps matching TRBD1 (5 bases). This CDR3 is 14 amino acids long. V lost 5 bases, J lost 3 bases, and 11 bases lay in between. Looked up from germline, CDR1 is SNHLY and CDR2 is FYNNEI. CDR3 sequence reads: CASSPGINNQPQHF. As DNA, the CDR3 is TGTGCCAGCAGTCCAGGGATTAACAATCAGCCCCAGCATTTT.

This clonotype was observed at least ten times. The genes are TRBV9 and TRBJ2-7; TRBD1 agrees at 8 bases. The CDR3 length is 14 residues. J gave up 9 bases and V 0 bases, and 8 bases lay outside the gene matches. Germline V gene sequence: CDR1 SGDLS, CDR2 YYNGEE. CDR3 in DNA: TGTGCCAGCAGCGTAGGTGGACAGGGTGAGCGGCAGTACTTC. Translation gives CASSVGGQGERQYF.

This clonotype was detected ten times or more. J is TRBJ2-6 and V is TRBV30; D is possibly TRBD2 (5 bases). The germline V gene has CDR1 GTSNPN and CDR2 SVGIG (reference sequence). V was shortened by 0 bases and J by 3 bases, with 6 bases between the two germline ends. There are 14 residues in the CDR3. The DNA of the CDR3 is TGTGCCTGGAGTGTTGGAGGTGGGGCCAACGTCCTGACTTTC. Translating gives CAWSVGGGANVLTF.

The V and J genes are TRBV7-2 and TRBJ2-1; a possible D gene is TRBD2 (5 bases). Germline V CDR1 and CDR2: SGHTA, FQGNSA. The V end was cut by 2 bases, the J end by 3 bases, with 11 bases between. CDR3 length: 15 residues. The CDR3 DNA is TGTGCCAGCAGCTTATTCCTAGCAGGCTACAATGAGCAGTTCTTC. Translated, it gives CASSLFLAGYNEQFF.

The V and J genes are TRBV6-2 or TRBV6-3 and TRBJ2-5; D is tentatively TRBD1 or TRBD2 (5 bases each). Per the germline V gene, CDR1 is MNHEY and CDR2 is SVGEGT. CDR3 length: 14 amino acids. The V end was cut by 6 bases, the J end by 8 bases, with 19 bases between. In DNA form, the CDR3 reads TGTGCCAGCAGAAGGGACGGCGGAAGGGGCACCCAGTACTTC. Protein: CASRRDGGRGTQYF.

There are many counts of this clonotype. The V call is TRBV9, the J call TRBJ2-1, with 11 bases aligning to TRBD2. In germline, CDR1 is SGDLS, CDR2 YYNGEE. J was trimmed by 4 bases and V by 4 bases; bases with no gene match: 4. This CDR3 has 15 amino acids. Written as DNA, the CDR3 is TGTGCCAGCAGCCTTCGACTAGCGGGGTACAATGAGCAGTTCTTC. This encodes CASSLRLAGYNEQFF.

This clonotype has only a few counts. This chain joins TRBV11-2 and TRBJ2-7, with a tentative D call TRBD1 (5 bases). Trimming removed 0 bases at V and 3 bases at J, with 12 bases between. The germline V gene encodes CDR1 SGHAT and CDR2 FQNNGV. This CDR3 comprises 15 residues. The CDR3 bases are TGTGCCAGCAGCTTAGAGGTGGGGCCAATCTACGAGCAGTACTTC. Translating it yields CASSLEVGPIYEQYF.